These T cell receptor beta chains were read from a single sample in a study of T cell responses to AZD1222 COVID-19 vaccine. TCRdb's table, derived via immunoSEQ multiplex PCR, lists solely in-frame clones and lacks some. The data contain some 120,000 clones, more than 75% of them seen just once; the ten biggest clones take up 1.2%. Sequences were derived from peripheral blood, sampled on day 0 of AZD1222 vaccination. The receptor source for this set is an adult in good health. The CDR3 runs from the conserved cysteine through the conserved F or W. Each record gives: CDR3 protein, CDR3 DNA, J gene, D gene, V gene, clone size. D genes are given only for firm matches. Clone size is shown for a subset of rows, as once, few, many or a class of expanded clone.

CASSLAPGAGETQYF,TGTGCCAGCAGCTTGGCCCCGGGGGCTGGAGAGACCCAGTACTTC,TRBJ2-5,.,TRBV5-8,.
CASSTSEEADTQYF,TGTGCCAGCAGTACTAGCGAGGAGGCAGATACGCAGTATTTT,TRBJ2-3,TRBD2,TRBV6-4,.
CASIVGRIIQETQYF,TGCGCCAGCATAGTGGGCAGGATTATCCAAGAGACCCAGTACTTC,TRBJ2-5,.,TRBV10-2,.
CASSFYREGDDNEQFF,TGTGCCAGTAGTTTTTACAGGGAGGGGGACGACAATGAGCAGTTCTTC,TRBJ2-1,.,TRBV19,once
CSVGPIRTGAEAFF,TGCAGCGTTGGGCCGATCAGAACAGGGGCTGAAGCTTTCTTT,TRBJ1-1,TRBD1,TRBV29-1,.
CASSPDPTSSGNTIYF,TGCGCCAGCAGCCCGGACCCTACTAGCTCTGGAAACACCATATATTTT,TRBJ1-3,.,TRBV5-1,.
CASSQDGGSANYGYTF,TGTGCCAGCAGCCAAGACGGGGGGTCGGCTAACTATGGCTACACCTTC,TRBJ1-2,.,TRBV3-1/TRBV3-2,.
CASNEGTASSYFSNQPQHF,TGTGCCAGTAACGAGGGAACAGCCAGCTCTTATTTTAGTAATCAGCCCCAGCATTTT,TRBJ1-5,.,TRBV19,.
CASSIVPGGYTF,TGTGCCAGTAGTATAGTCCCGGGGGGCTACACCTTC,TRBJ1-2,.,TRBV19,.
CASSIDGNTEAFF,TGTGCCAGTAGTATTGACGGGAACACTGAAGCTTTCTTT,TRBJ1-1,.,TRBV19,few
CASSHSSGNTIYF,TGTGCCAGCAGCCACAGCTCTGGAAACACCATATATTTT,TRBJ1-3,.,TRBV3-1/TRBV3-2,.
CASSQRRDRVDGYTF,TGTGCCAGCAGCCAGCGACGGGACAGGGTAGATGGCTACACCTTC,TRBJ1-2,TRBD1,TRBV3-1/TRBV3-2,.
CASSGGGGLEAFF,TGTGCCAGCAGTGGAGGGGGGGGCTTGGAAGCTTTCTTT,TRBJ1-1,.,TRBV2,.
CATSPGVGMGGQETQYF,TGTGCCACCAGCCCCGGAGTTGGTATGGGGGGCCAAGAGACCCAGTACTTC,TRBJ2-5,.,TRBV15,.
CASSQVSGNTIYF,TGTGCCAGCAGCCAGGTATCTGGAAACACCATATATTTT,TRBJ1-3,.,TRBV6-5,.
CASRQGINEKLFF,TGTGCCAGCAGACAGGGAATTAATGAAAAACTGTTTTTT,TRBJ1-4,.,TRBV27,.
CASSVGSEGGIETQYF,TGTGCCAGCAGCGTAGGGTCGGAGGGGGGCATAGAGACCCAGTACTTC,TRBJ2-5,.,TRBV9,.
CASSTSPGDGYTF,TGTGCCAGCAGCACCTCACCAGGGGATGGCTACACCTTC,TRBJ1-2,.,TRBV7-2,.
CASSLGWNTEAFF,TGCGCCAGCAGCTTGGGTTGGAACACTGAAGCTTTCTTT,TRBJ1-1,.,TRBV5-1,.
CAWTDRFRENSPLHF,TGTGCCTGGACCGACAGGTTCAGAGAGAATTCACCCCTCCACTTT,TRBJ1-6,.,TRBV30,once
CASRQGAATEAFF,TGTGCCAGCAGACAGGGGGCGGCGACTGAAGCTTTCTTT,TRBJ1-1,TRBD1,TRBV7-2,once
CATSRAGSGNTIYF,TGTGCCACCAGCAGAGCGGGGTCTGGAAACACCATATATTTT,TRBJ1-3,.,TRBV15,.
CASTLSSVGGELFF,TGTGCCAGTACCCTGAGCAGTGTGGGCGGGGAGCTGTTTTTT,TRBJ2-2,.,TRBV19,.
CASSLGGGETQYF,TGTGCCAGCAGCTTGGGCGGGGGTGAGACCCAGTACTTC,TRBJ2-5,TRBD2,TRBV7-2,.
CASRTGGEDNTIYF,TGCGCCAGCAGAACAGGGGGCGAAGACAACACCATATATTTT,TRBJ1-3,TRBD1,TRBV5-1,.
CASGEGLGEGRAFF,TGTGCCAGCGGTGAAGGGTTGGGGGAGGGTCGAGCTTTCTTT,TRBJ1-1,.,TRBV2,.
CASSPPDTGELFF,TGTGCCAGCTCACCACCGGATACCGGGGAGCTGTTTTTT,TRBJ2-2,.,TRBV18,.
CASSLTGYYEQYF,TGTGCCAGCAGCCTGACAGGGTACTACGAGCAGTACTTC,TRBJ2-7,TRBD1,TRBV27,once
CASSQDSRQGDFYGYTF,TGTGCCAGCAGCCAAGATAGTCGACAGGGAGACTTCTATGGCTACACCTTC,TRBJ1-2,TRBD1,TRBV3-1/TRBV3-2,.
CASPPRVEAEAFF,TGTGCCTCACCCCCCCGGGTCGAGGCTGAAGCTTTCTTT,TRBJ1-1,.,TRBV6-6,.
CASGLGKATNEKLFF,TGTGCCAGCGGGCTCGGGAAAGCAACTAATGAAAAACTGTTTTTT,TRBJ1-4,.,TRBV5-6,.
CASSKSSNRGIYTEAFF,TGTGCCAGCTCAAAGTCATCTAACAGGGGAATTTACACTGAAGCTTTCTTT,TRBJ1-1,TRBD1,TRBV18,few
CASGLWNRNTEAFF,TGTGCTAGTGGTTTATGGAACCGGAACACTGAAGCTTTCTTT,TRBJ1-1,.,TRBV12-5,.
CASSPTWNPPQHF,TGTGCCAGCAGCCCCACGTGGAACCCGCCCCAGCATTTT,TRBJ1-5,.,TRBV11-2,.
CASSTARGQKDYGYTF,TGTGCCAGCTCGACCGCCCGGGGACAAAAAGACTATGGCTACACCTTC,TRBJ1-2,.,TRBV11-2,.
CASSEEVRGLSGANVLTF,TGTGCCAGCAGTGAAGAGGTCAGGGGGCTCTCTGGGGCCAACGTCCTGACTTTC,TRBJ2-6,TRBD1,TRBV6-1,.
CASSRDQWGTEAFF,TGTGCCAGCAGTAGGGACCAATGGGGCACTGAAGCTTTCTTT,TRBJ1-1,.,TRBV5-6,once
CASSGTGESPLHF,TGTGCCAGCAGCGGGACAGGGGAATCACCCCTCCACTTT,TRBJ1-6,TRBD1,TRBV3-1/TRBV3-2,.
CASSRTGPTGELFF,TGTGCCAGCAGCCGGACAGGGCCAACCGGGGAGCTGTTTTTT,TRBJ2-2,TRBD1,TRBV7-7,.
CASSTSGMNTEAFF,.,TRBJ1-1,.,TRBV10-2,few
CASSMGQAPMQFF,TGTGCCAGCAGCATGGGACAGGCCCCCATGCAGTTCTTC,TRBJ2-1,TRBD1,TRBV7-9,.
CASGAWGAGGELFF,TGTGCCAGTGGGGCGTGGGGGGCTGGCGGGGAGCTGTTTTTT,TRBJ2-2,.,TRBV19,.
CASGQAGVNEQFF,TGTGCTAGTGGTCAGGCGGGGGTGAATGAGCAGTTCTTC,TRBJ2-1,TRBD2,TRBV12-5,.